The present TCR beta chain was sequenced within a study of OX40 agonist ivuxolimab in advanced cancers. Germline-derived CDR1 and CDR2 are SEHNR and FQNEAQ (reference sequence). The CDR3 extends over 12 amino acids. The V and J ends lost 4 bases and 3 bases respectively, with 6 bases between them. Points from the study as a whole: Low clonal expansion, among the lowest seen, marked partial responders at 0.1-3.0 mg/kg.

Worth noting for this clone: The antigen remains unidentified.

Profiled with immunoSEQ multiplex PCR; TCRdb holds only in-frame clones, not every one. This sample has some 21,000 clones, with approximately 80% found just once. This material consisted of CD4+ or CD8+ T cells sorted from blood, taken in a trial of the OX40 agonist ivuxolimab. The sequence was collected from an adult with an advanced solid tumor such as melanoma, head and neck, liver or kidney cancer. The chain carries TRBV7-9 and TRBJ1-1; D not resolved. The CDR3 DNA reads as TGTGCCAGCAGCTCGTCTTACACTGAAGCTTTCTTT. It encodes CASSSSYTEAFF.